This is a list of T cell receptor beta chains from one sample in a study of blood T cells in healthy people across ages. TCRdb independently ran MiXCR on the 5' RACE reads; one entry per CDR3 protein. The data hold roughly 830,000 distinct CDR3 sequences, with around 62% observed a single time. Sequenced: blood. Receptor source: a man aged 30 to 39 in good health. The CDR3 runs from the conserved cysteine through the conserved F or W. A D gene is named only where the DNA matches it firmly. Rows may omit the clone size; those that give it use once, few, many or a size class.

TRBV7-8	.	TRBJ2-7	.	TGTGCCAGCATTTTTTTAGACAACACCTACGAGCAGTACTTC	CASIFLDNTYEQYF
TRBV4-3	.	TRBJ2-2	.	TGCGCCAGCAGCCAAGTAGTCTCCCTCGCCGGGGAGCTGTTTTTT	CASSQVVSLAGELFF
TRBV13	few	TRBJ2-5	TRBD2	TGTGCCAGCAGCTTAGGCAAGGACTCTGTAGAGGGACTAACGGAGACCCAGTACTTC	CASSLGKDSVEGLTETQYF
TRBV5-1	.	TRBJ1-6	.	TGCGCCAGCAGCGGAGTCCCTACGGACGGAAATTCACCCCTCCACTTT	CASSGVPTDGNSPLHF
TRBV20-1	few	TRBJ1-5	TRBD1	TGCAGTGCTAGAGATTCGAGGACAGGGAGAACCTATAGCAATCAGCCCCAGCATTTT	CSARDSRTGRTYSNQPQHF
TRBV20-1	.	TRBJ2-7	.	TGCAGTGCTAGAGCGGGGGAGACGTACGAGCAGTACTTC	CSARAGETYEQYF
TRBV25-1	few	TRBJ2-3	TRBD2	TGTGCCAGCAGTGATCCGGGGACTAGCGGGAATACGCAGTATTTT	CASSDPGTSGNTQYF
TRBV29-1	.	TRBJ2-5	TRBD2	TGCAGCGTCGAGTATAGAGCGGGGTCCTCGGTGGGGAATGAGCAGTACTTC	CSVEYRAGSSVGNEQYF
TRBV7-9	.	TRBJ2-3	.	TGTGCCAGCAGCTCAAAACTGAGCACAGATACGCAGTATTTT	CASSSKLSTDTQYF
TRBV7-2	.	TRBJ2-4	.	TGTGCCAGCAGCCCCGGACCCCTCGGGCTTCTCATTCAGTACTTC	CASSPGPLGLLIQYF
TRBV9	few	TRBJ1-2	TRBD1	TGTGCCAGCAGCGGAATCCGGACAGGGGGGTATGGCTACACCTTC	CASSGIRTGGYGYTF
TRBV5-1	once	TRBJ2-3	.	TGCGCCAGCAGCTTGGCGGTACAACGCACAGATACGCAGTATTTT	CASSLAVQRTDTQYF
TRBV4-2	.	TRBJ2-5	TRBD1	TGTGCCAGCAGCCCACATCGGGACAGGGGGCAGACCCGGTACTTC	CASSPHRDRGQTRYF
TRBV5-1	once	TRBJ2-5	.	TGCGCCAGCAGCGTTACGAGGGGGCGGGATGAGCAGTACTTC	CASSVTRGRDEQYF
TRBV10-3	few	TRBJ2-7	.	TGTGCCATCATTACAGAATCCTACGAGCAGTACTTC	CAIITESYEQYF
TRBV13	few	TRBJ2-7	.	TGTGCCAGCAGCTTAGTCCGGGGTCGGGGACGCAACGAGCAGTACTTC	CASSLVRGRGRNEQYF
TRBV12-3/TRBV12-4	.	TRBJ2-5	.	TGTGCCAGCAGTCCCTGGGGCGGCTTCCAAGAGACCCAGTACTTC	CASSPWGGFQETQYF
TRBV6-5	.	TRBJ2-6	.	TGTGCCAGCACCCTCGGGTGGACCGGGGCCAACGTCCTGACTTTC	CASTLGWTGANVLTF
TRBV5-6	once	TRBJ2-7	.	TGTGCCAGCAGCATTGGATGGAGGGACTACGAGCAGTACTTC	CASSIGWRDYEQYF
TRBV7-2	.	TRBJ2-5	TRBD2	TGTGCCAGCAGCCCGAGACTAGCGGGGGCCCCTGTCCAAGAGACCCAGTACTTC	CASSPRLAGAPVQETQYF
TRBV14	few	TRBJ2-3	.	TGTGCCAGCAGCCCCCCAGAGGTCGCAGATACGCAGTATTTT	CASSPPEVADTQYF
TRBV3-1	.	TRBJ1-2	.	TGTGCCAGCAGCCAGGGCCCGTTGACAGGTTATGGCTACACCTTC	CASSQGPLTGYGYTF
TRBV12-3/TRBV12-4	.	TRBJ2-5	.	TGTGCCAGCAGTTTTCACCAAGAGACCCAGTACTTC	CASSFHQETQYF
TRBV6-2/TRBV6-3	.	TRBJ2-3	.	TGTGCCAGCAGTTACTCGATATTCACTGGCCCGACAGATACGCAGTATTTT	CASSYSIFTGPTDTQYF
TRBV5-1	few	TRBJ2-7	.	TGCGCCAGCAGGAGGAGGGAAGGCTACGAGCAGTACTTC	CASRRREGYEQYF
TRBV19	.	TRBJ2-3	.	TGTGCCAGTACTTGGGGGCACACAGATACGCAGTATTTT	CASTWGHTDTQYF
TRBV12-3/TRBV12-4	.	TRBJ1-2	.	TGTGCCAGCAGCTTTGAGGATGGCTACACCTTC	CASSFEDGYTF
TRBV20-1	.	TRBJ1-5	.	TGCAGTGCTAAGGCCGGGACCTCGAATCAGCCCCAGCATTTT	CSAKAGTSNQPQHF
TRBV20-1	.	TRBJ2-3	TRBD2	TGCAGTGCCCTTCGGACTAGCGTTTATACGCAGTATTTT	CSALRTSVYTQYF
TRBV6-4	.	TRBJ2-5	.	TGTGCCAGCAGTGACTCGAGTCAGGGGGACTTGGAGACCCAGTACTTC	CASSDSSQGDLETQYF
TRBV6-5	once	TRBJ1-2	.	TGTGCCAGCAGGGGACCCAACAATGGCTACACCTTC	CASRGPNNGYTF